This T cell receptor (beta chain) was retrieved from a study of T cell responses to AZD1222 COVID-19 vaccine. Turning to the study itself: Whether given at about 4 or about 12 weeks, second doses were pooled.

Findings and caveats of the study: The study identified only a handful of AZD1222 recipients as seropositive at baseline. A mostly white British donor set with more females was recruited, and clonal diversity was possibly underestimated. The study found Spike-specific TCR breadth and depth rose after two AZD1222 doses.

V lost 4 bases and J 6 bases, leaving 22 bases between the germline ends. This CDR3 spans 16 amino acids. The germline CDR1 and CDR2 sequences are SGDLS and YYNGEE. Points on this clone: Its antigen is unknown.

Here immunoSEQ multiplex PCR was the method, and the copy in TCRdb shows in-frame clones only, minus some. The table has some 200,000 clones, 93% seen once; the top ten hold 3% to 5%. V is TRBV9 and J is TRBJ1-2; unclear D gene. This clonotype originated in an adult in good health. Sequences were derived from peripheral blood, sampled on day 0 of AZD1222 vaccination. The CDR3 is CASSPSGGHASDGYTF. The CDR3 DNA reads as TGTGCCAGCAGCCCAAGCGGAGGGCATGCTAGTGATGGCTACACCTTC.